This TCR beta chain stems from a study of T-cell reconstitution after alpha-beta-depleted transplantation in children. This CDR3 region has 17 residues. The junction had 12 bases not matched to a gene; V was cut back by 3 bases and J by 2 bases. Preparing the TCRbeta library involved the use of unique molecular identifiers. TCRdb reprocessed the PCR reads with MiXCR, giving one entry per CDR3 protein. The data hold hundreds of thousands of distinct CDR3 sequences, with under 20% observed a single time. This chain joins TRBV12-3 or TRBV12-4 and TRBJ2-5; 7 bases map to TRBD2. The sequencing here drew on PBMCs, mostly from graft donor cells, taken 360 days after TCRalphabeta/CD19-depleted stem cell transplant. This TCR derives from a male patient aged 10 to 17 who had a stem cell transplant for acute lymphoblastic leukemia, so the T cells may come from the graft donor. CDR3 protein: CASSLGKGGRGQETQYF. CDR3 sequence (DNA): TGTGCCAGCAGTTTGGGTAAGGGCGGGAGAGGACAAGAGACCCAGTACTTC.